Each of the 16 T cell receptor beta chains below was sequenced from the same sample in a study of molecular identifiers for immune sequencing clone quantification. TCRdb used MiXCR to reprocess the PCR reads, holding one entry per CDR3 protein. In the table there are just over 40,000 distinct CDR3 sequences, 24% of which are singletons. The sample consisted of naive CD8+ T cells from blood, with Jurkat cell RNA spiked in. Subset specified: FACS-sorted CD8+CD4-CCR7+CD45RA+ naive T cells. The receptors stem from a human donor in good health. Some libraries in this study had Jurkat cell RNA spiked in.

This clonotype was observed many times. This chain joins TRBV6-2 or TRBV6-3 and TRBJ1-1; weak D call: TRBD1 (6 bases). The CDR3 covers 13 residues. Per germline, CDR1 MNHEY and CDR2 SVGEGT. Trimming stripped 6 bases from V and 7 bases from J, with 15 bases between. The CDR3 here is CASRLDTGNEAFF. The CDR3 DNA sequence: TGTGCCAGCAGATTGGACACAGGGAATGAAGCTTTCTTT.

This clonotype was counted a single time. Possible read error: a much larger clone is one base away. V usage is TRBV7-9 and J usage is TRBJ2-3; 8 bases line up with TRBD1. CDR1 and CDR2 from the germline V gene are SEHNR and FQNEAQ (reference sequence). The CDR3 sequence is 14 residues long. The CDR3 sequence is CTSSPAGGAHTQYF. The CDR3, as DNA: TGTACCAGCAGCCCGGCAGGGGGCGCACATACGCAGTATTTT.

The V and J genes are TRBV9 and TRBJ2-2; tentatively, D is TRBD2 (5 bases). V was trimmed by 3 bases and J by 1 base, leaving 19 bases between them. This CDR3 spans 18 amino acids. Germline V gene sequence: CDR1 SGDLS, CDR2 YYNGEE. The CDR3 loop reads CASSALVGVAGNTGELFF. The CDR3 coding sequence is TGTGCCAGCAGCGCACTCGTAGGAGTGGCGGGGAACACCGGGGAGCTGTTTTTT.

This clonotype was seen repeatedly, ten times or more. The chain combines TRBV7-6 with TRBJ2-7, with D hard to call. V was cut by 2 bases and J by 2 bases, with 16 bases left in between. This CDR3 has 16 residues. In germline, CDR1 is SGHVS, CDR2 FNYEAQ. The CDR3 sequence is CASSLRTETYPYEQYF. The CDR3 coding sequence is TGTGCCAGCAGCTTAAGGACCGAAACTTACCCCTACGAGCAGTACTTC.

Many counts were recorded for this clonotype. This chain joins TRBV13 and TRBJ2-7; 7 nucleotides align to TRBD1. The V and J ends lost 5 bases and 0 bases, in that order; junction bases with no gene match: 4. From germline, CDR1 is PRHDT and CDR2 FYEKMQ (reference sequence). This CDR3 has 14 residues. The CDR3 coding sequence is TGTGCCAGCAGCCCAGGGGACAGCTCCTACGAGCAGTACTTC. This sequence encodes CASSPGDSSYEQYF. Supplemented by reference TRBV13 and TRBJ2-7, the full variable domain reads AAGVIQSPRHLIKEKRETATLKCYPIPRHDTVYWYQQGPGQDPQFLISFYEKMQSDKGSIPDRFSAQQFSDYHSELNMSSLELGDSALYFCASSPGDSSYEQYFGPGTRLTVT.

Of note for this clonotype: A read error may explain this, as a much larger clone is one base away. The rearrangement joins TRBV6-2 or TRBV6-3 to TRBJ2-5, with D unclear. The CDR3 covers 14 residues. Looked up from germline, CDR1 is MNHEY and CDR2 is SVGEGT. CDR3 protein: CASSYYAWQETLYF. DNA for the CDR3: TGTGCCAGCAGTTACTATGCGTGGCAAGAGACCCTGTACTTC.

This clonotype was found a few times. V and J are TRBV13 and TRBJ2-5; D gene uncertain. CDR3 length: 15 residues. Looked up from germline, CDR1 is PRHDT and CDR2 is FYEKMQ (reference sequence). Trimming pared 3 bases from V and 5 bases from J, leaving 16 bases between. Here the CDR3 reads CASSFEAEISETQYF. CDR3 sequence (DNA): TGTGCCAGCAGCTTCGAAGCCGAGATCAGTGAGACCCAGTACTTC.

In its sample, this clonotype was seen many times. The chain combines TRBV5-1 with TRBJ1-1; D may be TRBD1 (5 bases). Trimming took 4 bases from V and 0 from J, leaving 10 bases between them. This CDR3 region has 14 residues. CDR1 SGHRS and CDR2 YFSETQ come from the germline V gene. Here the CDR3 reads CASSPRGLNTEAFF. DNA for the CDR3: TGCGCCAGCAGCCCTCGGGGACTGAACACTGAAGCTTTCTTT.

Of note for this clonotype: A much larger clone differs by one base, so this may be a read error. This chain connects TRBV29-1 to TRBJ2-5; D could derive from TRBD1 or TRBD2 (5 bases each). This CDR3 has 14 residues. Germline V CDR1 and CDR2: SQVTM, ANQGSEA. Trimming shortened V by 5 bases and J by 6 bases, and 19 bases separated the two germline ends. CDR3 residues: CSVRGTGPRKTQYF. The CDR3 DNA reads as TGCAGCGTTCGAGGGACGGGCCCCCGGAAGACCCAGTACTTC.

Notes on this clonotype: A much more abundant neighbour one base away suggests this may be a read error. The J gene is TRBJ2-5, the V gene TRBV5-1; possible D gene TRBD1, 6 bases. The CDR3 runs 14 residues. The germline V gene has CDR1 SGHRS and CDR2 YFSETQ. The CDR3 DNA is TGCGTCAGCAGCACTGGACAGTACCAAGAGACCCAGTACTTC. As protein: CVSSTGQYQETQYF.

This clonotype has ten or more counts. This rearrangement joins TRBV5-6 to TRBJ2-2; D ambiguous. The V gene's germline CDR1 is SGHDT and CDR2 YYEEEE. The CDR3 has 14 residues. V lost 0 bases, J lost 6 bases, and 9 bases lay in between. This CDR3 reads CASSLVRLSGELFF. CDR3 DNA: TGTGCCAGCAGCTTGGTGAGGCTTTCCGGGGAGCTGTTTTTT.

This clonotype is labeled medium-sized. This chain connects TRBV4-3 to TRBJ2-3; D not certain. Trimming took off 2 bases at V and 5 bases at J, with 14 bases between the two ends. The CDR3 has 15 residues. Germline-derived CDR1 and CDR2 are LGHNA and YSLEER. CDR3 DNA sequence: TGCGCCAGCAGCCAATCGGGTGGGCCTGGAGATACGCAGTATTTT. It specifies CASSQSGGPGDTQYF.

This clonotype was observed many times. The chain recombines TRBV11-3 with TRBJ2-3; 10 bases are a match to TRBD1. With 3 bases clipped from V and 3 bases from J, the junction kept 3 bases outside the gene matches. The CDR3 length is 15 residues. Germline assignment: CDR1 SGHNT and CDR2 YENEEA. The CDR3 sequence is CASSLTGGRTDTQYF. Here the CDR3 DNA reads TGTGCCAGCAGCTTGACAGGGGGCAGAACAGATACGCAGTATTTT.

The V gene is TRBV19, the J gene TRBJ2-7; D is perhaps TRBD1 or TRBD2 (5 bases each). Germline-derived CDR1 and CDR2 are LNHDA and SQIVND (reference sequence). V lost 8 bases and J 2 bases, leaving 16 bases between the germline ends. The CDR3 is 14 amino acids. The CDR3 reads CASGIRDGAYEQYF. The CDR3 DNA is TGTGCCAGTGGGATAAGGGACGGCGCCTACGAGCAGTACTTC.

This clonotype was recorded at least ten times. The chain joins TRBV27 to TRBJ2-7; D unclear. Trimming shortened V by 2 bases and J by 2 bases, and 13 bases separated the two germline ends. CDR3 length: 15 amino acids. Germline-derived CDR1 and CDR2 are MNHEY and SMNVEV (reference sequence). The CDR3 DNA follows: TGTGCCAGCAGTTTAATCGAAGGCGTGCCCTACGAGCAGTACTTC. Translation: CASSLIEGVPYEQYF.

The chain joins TRBV3-1 to TRBJ2-7; 9 bases align to TRBD2. The CDR3 has 15 amino acids. Germline lookup yields CDR1 LGHDT and CDR2 YNNKEL (reference sequence). Unmatched junction bases numbered 4, after V lost 1 base and J lost 3 bases. As DNA, the CDR3 is TGTGCCAGCAGCCAAGTGGGACTAGCTGTCTACGAGCAGTACTTC. Amino acids: CASSQVGLAVYEQYF.